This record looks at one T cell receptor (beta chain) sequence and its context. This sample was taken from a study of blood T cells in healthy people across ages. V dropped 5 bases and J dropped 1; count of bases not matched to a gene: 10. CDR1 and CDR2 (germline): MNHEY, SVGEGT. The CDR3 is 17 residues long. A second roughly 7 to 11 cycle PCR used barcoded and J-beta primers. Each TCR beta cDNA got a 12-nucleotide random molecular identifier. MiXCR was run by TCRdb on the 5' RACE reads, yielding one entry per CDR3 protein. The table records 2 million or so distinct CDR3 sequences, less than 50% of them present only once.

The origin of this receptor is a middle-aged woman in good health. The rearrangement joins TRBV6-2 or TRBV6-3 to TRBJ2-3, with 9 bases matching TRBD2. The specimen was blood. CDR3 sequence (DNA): TGTGCCAGCAGTCTACACCTCTGGACTAGCGGCACAGATACGCAGTATTTT. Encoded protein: CASSLHLWTSGTDTQYF.